The rows below give T cell receptor beta chains drawn from one sample of a study of T cell responses to AZD1222 COVID-19 vaccine. Profiling relied on immunoSEQ multiplex PCR, and the TCRdb table lists in-frame clones only, not all of them. The table lists about 73,000 clones, around 80% of them singletons. Sequences were derived from peripheral blood, sampled 28 days after the second AZD1222 dose. The source is an adult who received the AZD1222 COVID-19 vaccine. Both conserved end residues are part of each CDR3. The D gene is left open where the match is weak. Clone sizes are given selectively: once, few, many, or a class where the clone is expanded.

few | TRBJ2-3 | TRBV3-1/TRBV3-2 | . | CASSQDFAAVAQPDTQYF | TGTGCCAGCAGCCAAGATTTTGCAGCAGTGGCGCAGCCAGATACGCAGTATTTT
. | TRBJ2-7 | TRBV7-9 | . | CASSLQAQSSYEQYF | TGTGCCAGCAGCTTGCAAGCGCAGAGCTCCTACGAGCAGTACTTC
. | TRBJ1-1 | TRBV7-2 | . | CASSLGQNTEAFF | TGTGCCAGCAGCTTGGGACAGAACACTGAAGCTTTCTTT
. | TRBJ1-1 | TRBV7-3 | . | CASSSDPGQRNTEAFF | TGTGCCAGCAGCTCGGACCCCGGACAGAGGAACACTGAAGCTTTCTTT
. | TRBJ1-4 | TRBV29-1 | . | CSVNRAPNEKLFF | TGCAGCGTCAACAGGGCGCCTAATGAAAAACTGTTTTTT
. | TRBJ1-5 | TRBV2 | . | CASSEQGGQPQHF | TGTGCCAGCAGTGAGCAGGGAGGACAGCCCCAGCATTTT
few | TRBJ2-1 | TRBV7-2 | . | CASSLAAAGTYNEQFF | TGTGCCAGCAGCTTAGCTGCGGCGGGAACCTACAATGAGCAGTTCTTC
. | TRBJ2-3 | TRBV7-8 | TRBD2 | CASSSEAGGLGTDTQYF | TGTGCCAGCAGCTCAGAAGCGGGAGGGCTCGGGACAGATACGCAGTATTTT
. | TRBJ2-7 | TRBV28 | . | CASSLFLGTYEQYF | TGTGCCAGCAGTTTATTCCTAGGGACCTACGAGCAGTACTTC
. | TRBJ1-4 | TRBV5-1 | . | CASSLNPGRNEKLFF | TGCGCCAGCAGCTTGAATCCGGGGAGAAATGAAAAACTGTTTTTT
. | TRBJ2-7 | TRBV6-6 | . | CASSYFGGQDEQYF | TGTGCCAGCAGTTACTTTGGGGGGCAGGACGAGCAGTACTTC
. | TRBJ2-1 | TRBV6-2/TRBV6-3 | TRBD2 | CASSRLAELYNEQFF | TGTGCCAGCAGCCGACTAGCGGAACTTTACAATGAGCAGTTCTTC
. | TRBJ1-4 | TRBV12-3/TRBV12-4 | . | CASSSPAYKKLFF | TGTGCCAGCAGTTCCCCGGCCTACAAAAAACTGTTTTTT
. | TRBJ1-2 | TRBV7-6 | TRBD1 | CASGQGASGYTF | TGTGCCTCGGGACAGGGGGCGTCAGGCTACACCTTC
. | TRBJ2-5 | TRBV5-1 | TRBD2 | CASSSQLAGGETQYF | TGCGCCAGCAGCTCCCAACTAGCGGGAGGGGAGACCCAGTACTTC
few | TRBJ2-7 | TRBV7-9 | TRBD1 | CASSQGQRYEQYF | TGTGCCAGCAGCCAGGGACAGCGCTACGAGCAGTACTTC
. | TRBJ2-1 | TRBV13 | . | CASSQGGGQFF | TGTGCCAGCAGCCAGGGAGGAGGGCAGTTCTTC
. | TRBJ2-2 | TRBV11-3 | TRBD2 | CASSLRGGVRESYTGELFF | TGTGCCAGCAGCTTACGAGGTGGGGTGCGGGAGTCGTACACCGGGGAGCTGTTTTTT
. | TRBJ2-7 | TRBV5-1 | . | CASSPTTGAHYEQYF | TGCGCCAGCAGCCCTACAACTGGGGCCCACTACGAGCAGTACTTC
. | TRBJ2-2 | TRBV27 | . | CASRGPGELFF | TGTGCCAGCAGAGGTCCCGGGGAGCTGTTTTTT
. | TRBJ1-1 | TRBV10-3 | . | CAISEPPMNTEAFF | TGTGCCATCAGTGAGCCTCCGATGAACACTGAAGCTTTCTTT
. | TRBJ1-1 | TRBV5-1 | . | CASSQNPGAEAFF | TGCGCCAGCAGCCAGAACCCAGGGGCTGAAGCTTTCTTT
. | TRBJ1-4 | TRBV10-3 | . | CAISPGSGGEKLFF | TGTGCCATCAGCCCCGGGAGCGGAGGTGAAAAACTGTTTTTT
. | TRBJ1-6 | TRBV9 | . | CASSVGGRDYSPLHF | TGTGCCAGCAGCGTAGGAGGACGGGATTATTCACCCCTCCACTTT
. | TRBJ2-2 | TRBV4-1 | . | CASSQGQGAGELFF | TGCGCCAGCAGCCAAGGGCAGGGTGCCGGGGAGCTGTTTTTT
. | TRBJ1-2 | TRBV19 | TRBD1 | CASSTGQDGYTF | TGTGCCAGTAGTACCGGACAGGATGGCTACACCTTC
. | TRBJ2-3 | TRBV28 | . | CASSSPTVVITDTQYF | TGTGCCAGCAGTTCCCCTACAGTGGTAATCACAGATACGCAGTATTTT